Sequencing of this TCR beta chain was carried out in a study of shared clonotypes between healthy human individuals. Germline V gives CDR1 SGHNT, CDR2 YYREEE (reference sequence). J gave up 4 bases and V 3 bases, and 7 bases lay outside the gene matches. This CDR3 comprises 14 residues. Naive CD8 populations comprised CD45RO-negative cells positively selected for CCR7, excluding terminally differentiated effector memory CD45RA+ cells. Sequencing was performed with immunoSEQ multiplex PCR; in TCRdb, only in-frame clones are kept and a portion is missing. Of about 2.1 million clones in the sample, about 94% were seen once.

The sample comprised naive CD8+ T cells from PBMCs. This chain uses TRBV5-4 with TRBJ2-7; 7 bases map to TRBD2. The TCR was taken from a man younger than 30 in good health. Some clones in this sample may be carry-over from other donors' samples. The CDR3 spells CASSSSGNWYEQYF. For the CDR3, the DNA is TGTGCCAGCAGCTCAAGCGGGAATTGGTACGAGCAGTACTTC.